This TCR beta chain is from a study of siplizumab effects on memory and regulatory T cells. Study observations and caveats: Naive-or-memory phenotypes were unassignable for roughly 80-95% of proliferating CD4+ or CD8+ clones. Unstimulated naive T cells seemed to show more diversity than memory cells did, and they also seemed to be among the major contributors to the alloresponse. Alloreactive sequences traceable to unstimulated CD4+ memory cells were significantly reduced by siplizumab.

Turning to this clone: Its antigen is unknown.

The junction had 10 bases not matched to a gene; V was cut back by 5 bases and J by 6 bases. The CDR3 contains 15 residues. The germline CDR1 and CDR2 sequences are SGHNT and YENEEA. Around 96,000 TCR templates were measured in each sample. Sequencing used immunoSEQ multiplex PCR; TCRdb keeps in-frame clones, though not all of them. In the table there are around 100,000 clones, 90% to 95% of which are singletons. This chain joins TRBV11-3 and TRBJ2-7; TRBD2 agrees at 10 bases. The sequence came from a human donor in good health. The sequencing input was Tregs sorted from blood. The DNA for the CDR3 is TGTGCCAGCAGCGACCAAGCGGGAGGGTTTGGCGAGCAGTACTTC. It is translated as CASSDQAGGFGEQYF. Complete variable domain (other parts from reference TRBV11-3 and TRBJ2-7): EAGVVQSPRYKIIEKKQPVAFWCNPISGHNTLYWYLQNLGQGPELLIRYENEEAVDDSQLPKDRFSAERLKGVDSTLKIQPAELGDSAVYLCASSDQAGGFGEQYFGPGTRLTVT.